Following are 22 T cell receptor beta chains from one sample sequenced in a study of tumor and adjacent non-tumor tissue in lung cancer. The library came from three nested PCR rounds adapted from ARM-PCR protocols. TCRdb re-analysed the multiplex PCR reads in MiXCR, keeping a single row per CDR3 protein. The sample includes 120,000 or so distinct CDR3 sequences, roughly 67% of them seen just once. The template was RNA from unsorted bulk tissue. The sequencing sample was made of lung tumor tissue. The source of these receptors is a man aged 30 to 39 with non-small cell lung cancer.

This clonotype was seen a single time. Possible read error: a much larger clone is one base away. The CDR3: CASTMGAETQYF. The CDR3 DNA follows: TGTGCCAGCACCATGGGGGCGGAGACCCAGTACTTC. The J gene is TRBJ2-5, the V gene TRBV12-3 or TRBV12-4; possible D gene TRBD1, 6 bases. Trimming cost V 7 bases and J 5 bases, with 11 bases left between them. The CDR3 consists of 12 residues.

As concerns this clonotype: One junction end disagrees with the germline gene, perhaps due to a read error. The chain couples TRBV6-5 to TRBJ2-2; a weak D match, TRBD2 (5 bases). CDR3 length equals 14 residues. CDR1 and CDR2 from the germline V gene are MNHEY and SVGAGI. CDR3 loop: CASRGGVSTGELPF. CDR3 nucleotide sequence: TGTGCCAGCAGAGGTGGGGTTTCCACCGGGGAGCTGCCTTTT.

On this clonotype: The junction differs from germline at one of its ends, possibly a read error. J is TRBJ2-7 and V is TRBV20-1; tentatively, D is TRBD2 (6 bases). Germline-derived CDR1 and CDR2 are DFQATT and SNEGSKA (reference sequence). CDR3 length: 13 residues. For the CDR3, the DNA is TGCAGTGCGGAGCGAGGGGACTCCTTCGAGCAGTACTTC. It yields the protein CSAERGDSFEQYF.

In this sample, this clonotype turned up once. This chain joins TRBV20-1 and TRBJ1-1, with D unclear. The germline V gene has CDR1 DFQATT and CDR2 SNEGSKA (reference sequence). The CDR3 is 14 residues long. Trimming shortened V by 3 bases and J by 2 bases, and 13 bases separated the two germline ends. This CDR3 reads CSARDRRGNTEAFF. In DNA form, the CDR3 reads TGCAGTGCTAGGGATAGGAGAGGCAACACTGAAGCTTTCTTT.

The rearrangement joins TRBV11-2 to TRBJ2-2; D is ambiguous. Germline CDR1 and CDR2: SGHAT and FQNNGV. The CDR3 sequence is 14 residues long. In DNA, the CDR3 is TGTGTCAGGAGCTTAGATCAAGGCGTCGGGGAGCTGTTTTTT. Protein: CVRSLDQGVGELFF.

In its sample, this clonotype was seen a few times. This clone may be a read error of a much larger clone one base away. This chain links TRBV20-1 with TRBJ2-2; perhaps TRBD2 as D (5 bases). In germline, CDR1 is DFQATT, CDR2 SNEGSKA (reference sequence). CDR3 length equals 10 residues. The chain's CDR3 is CSAHYGKLFF. CDR3 nucleotide sequence: TGCAGTGCTCATTACGGGAAGCTGTTTTTT.

The rearrangement joins TRBV11-2 to TRBJ2-1; the match to TRBD2 covers 9 bases. The length of the CDR3 is 15 residues. Looked up from germline, CDR1 is SGHAT and CDR2 is FQNNGV. Losses at the gene ends were 7 bases for V and 11 bases for J; bases not matched to a gene: 15. The CDR3 loop reads CASTIGTSLGDKQFF. Here the CDR3 DNA reads TGTGCCAGCACCATAGGGACTAGCCTAGGGGATAAGCAGTTCTTC. The full variable domain, in which reference TRBV11-2 and TRBJ2-1 provide the parts outside the CDR3, is EAGVAQSPRYKIIEKRQSVAFWCNPISGHATLYWYQQILGQGPKLLIQFQNNGVVDDSQLPKDRFSAERLKGVDSTLKIQPAKLEDSAVYLCASTIGTSLGDKQFFGPGTRLTVL.

A note on this clonotype: This sequence may be a read error, since a much larger clone differs from it by one base. The chain carries TRBV12-3 or TRBV12-4 and TRBJ2-7, with D uncertain. V gave up 10 bases and J gave up 9 bases, with 19 bases separating them. This CDR3 is built from 12 residues. CDR3 protein: CANSRPPARQYF. CDR3 coding DNA: TGTGCCAACAGCCGACCACCGGCGAGGCAGTACTTC.

This clonotype is a singleton in its sample. At one of its ends the junction is not consistent with the germline gene, which may arise from a read error. The chain joins TRBV11-2 to TRBJ2-3, with TRBD2 as a possible D gene (7 bases). This CDR3 region has 14 residues. Looked up from germline, CDR1 is SGHAT and CDR2 is FQNNGV. The CDR3 sequence is CVSSGTGGVDAQYF. CDR3 in DNA: TGTGTCAGCAGCGGCACGGGGGGCGTGGATGCGCAGTATTTT.

This clonotype was seen many times. The V and J genes are TRBV20-1 and TRBJ2-3, with no clear D. The CDR3 has 14 amino acids. The germline V gene encodes CDR1 DFQATT and CDR2 SNEGSKA (reference sequence). Trimming shortened V by 6 bases and J by 4 bases, and 17 bases separated the two germline ends. This CDR3 is CSATWSVGADTQYF. The CDR3, as DNA: TGCAGTGCCACGTGGAGCGTAGGCGCAGATACGCAGTATTTT.

This clonotype has a handful of counts. The rearrangement links TRBV5-1 to TRBJ2-1, with D possibly matching TRBD2 (5 bases). Trimming removed 2 bases at V and 7 bases at J, with 7 bases between. CDR3 length: 12 residues. Germline CDR1 reads SGHRS; CDR2 reads YFSETQ. This chain's CDR3 is CASSFGENEQFF. The CDR3 coding sequence is TGCGCCAGCAGCTTCGGGGAGAATGAGCAGTTCTTC.

On this clonotype itself: The CDR3 ends on some other residue instead of the conserved phenylalanine or tryptophan, so this is likely a read error. This chain uses TRBV11-2 with TRBJ1-1; D might be TRBD1 (5 bases). This CDR3 comprises 15 residues. CDR1 is SGHAT, CDR2 FQNNGV, per germline. The DNA for the CDR3 is TGTGCCATCAGCTTAGGGGCCACCCTGAACACTGAAGCTTTCTAT. Its protein product is CAISLGATLNTEAFY.

Notes on this clonotype: This may be a read error: a much more frequent sequence differs by one nucleotide. The V call is TRBV7-3, the J call TRBJ2-2; D unclear. Looked up from germline, CDR1 is SGHTA and CDR2 is FQGTGA. The ends were cut back, 4 bases at V and 3 bases at J, with 9 bases in the middle. CDR3 length equals 14 residues. The CDR3, as DNA: TGTGCCAGCAGCTGGACCCGCGACACCGGGGAGCTGTTTTTT. This gives the protein CASSWTRDTGELFF. The full variable domain, in which reference TRBV7-3 and TRBJ2-2 provide the parts outside the CDR3, is GAGVSQTPSNKVTEKGKYVELRCDPISGHTALYWYRQSLGQGPEFLIYFQGTGAADDSGLPNDRFFAVRPEGSVSTLKIQRTERGDSAVYLCASSWTRDTGELFFGEGSRLTVL.

Turning to this clonotype: A junction end diverges from the germline sequence, so it may reflect a read error. V usage is TRBV11-2 and J usage is TRBJ1-1; no definite D call. CDR3 length: 14 residues. The germline V gene has CDR1 SGHAT and CDR2 FQNNGV. CDR3 region: CANSLGQSNTEAFF. In nucleotides, the CDR3 is TGTGCCAACAGCTTAGGGCAGTCGAACACTGAAGCTTTCTTT.

Of note for this clonotype: A much more abundant neighbour one base away suggests this may be a read error. The chain uses TRBV20-1 and TRBJ2-2; weak D call: TRBD2 (6 bases). This CDR3 has 12 amino acids. CDR1 and CDR2 from the germline V gene are DFQATT and SNEGSKA (reference sequence). CDR3 in amino acids: CNASRRGGELFF. The CDR3 nucleotides read TGCAATGCTTCCCGGCGGGGCGGGGAGCTGTTTTTT.

The sample holds a few counts of this clonotype. It may be a read error: a sequence one base away is much more abundant. This chain connects TRBV12-3 or TRBV12-4 to TRBJ2-5; 9 bases align to TRBD2. There are 13 residues in the CDR3. This CDR3 is CASSSIAGETQHF. The CDR3 nucleotides read TGTGCCAGCAGTTCCATAGCGGGAGAGACCCAGCACTTC.

Of note for this clonotype: Its ends do not fully match the called genes, so a read error is possible. The V gene is TRBV11-2, the J gene TRBJ2-1, with TRBD1 identical over 7 bases. CDR1 and CDR2 (germline): SGHAT, FQNNGV. CDR3 length equals 15 residues. The CDR3 spells CASSHWTGHYNEQLF. The CDR3 nucleotides read TGTGCCAGCAGCCACTGGACAGGCCACTACAATGAGCAGCTCTTC. Filled out from reference TRBV11-2 and TRBJ2-1, the complete variable domain reads EAGVAQSPRYKIIEKRQSVAFWCNPISGHATLYWYQQILGQGPKLLIQFQNNGVVDDSQLPKDRFSAERLKGVDSTLKIQPAKLEDSAVYLCASSHWTGHYNEQLFGPGTRLTVL.

As concerns this clonotype: This may arise from a read error, as a much more abundant clone is one base away. The chain joins TRBV29-1 to TRBJ2-7; no clear D. The V gene lost 4 bases and the J gene lost 8 bases, with 15 bases spanning the gap. The CDR3 has 12 amino acids. The germline CDR1 and CDR2 sequences are SQVTM and ANQGSEA. The CDR3 region is CSVVSVPYKQYF. As DNA, the CDR3 is TGCAGCGTTGTGAGCGTCCCTTACAAGCAGTACTTC.

Details on this clonotype: Likely a read error: the CDR3 ends without its conserved phenylalanine or tryptophan. J is TRBJ2-1 and V is TRBV20-1, with D unclear. Germline CDR1 reads DFQATT; CDR2 reads SNEGSKA (reference sequence). The CDR3 is 13 residues long. The chain's CDR3 is CSASSSSYNGQFL. As DNA, the CDR3 is TGCAGTGCTAGTAGTAGTTCCTACAATGGGCAGTTCTTG.

The sample holds many counts of this clonotype. For the CDR3, the DNA is TGCAGTGCTAGACCCCCCAATCAGCCCCAGCATTTT. Translating it yields CSARPPNQPQHF. This chain uses TRBV20-1 with TRBJ1-5; D remains unclear. The CDR3 consists of 12 residues. The V end was cut by 2 bases, the J end by 3 bases, with 5 bases between. Germline V gene data show CDR1 as DFQATT and CDR2 as SNEGSKA (reference sequence).

With respect to this clonotype: The junction departs from the called germline gene at one end, perhaps through a read error. This chain connects TRBV6-5 to TRBJ1-2; TRBD1 aligns across 7 bases. Germline CDR1 and CDR2: MNHEY and SVGAGI. This CDR3 contains 13 residues. CDR3 region: CASSYTGANGYTF. Written as DNA, the CDR3 is TGTGCCAGCAGTTACACAGGGGCTAATGGCTACACATTC.

Details on this clonotype: Its ends do not fully match the called genes, so a read error is possible. CDR3 residues: CANSEARTDTQYF. The CDR3 DNA follows: TGTGCCAACAGTGAAGCACGAACAGATACGCAGTATTTT. The rearrangement uses TRBV6-1 and TRBJ2-3; D gene unclear. Germline CDR1 MNHNS, CDR2 SASEGT. The CDR3 has 13 residues.